Below, 32 T cell receptor beta chains from the same sample are listed, as sequenced in a study of T cell changes during pregnancy in multiple sclerosis. Clones were read by immunoSEQ multiplex PCR, and TCRdb kept only the in-frame ones, dropping some. The sample yields approximately 80,000 clones, approximately 94% seen once. Sequencing was performed on peripheral blood, taken in the third trimester of pregnancy. These receptors all come from a female donor with multiple sclerosis, enrolled in a pregnancy study.

This clone appeared a single time. The chain employs TRBV9 and TRBJ2-2; 8 bases line up with TRBD1. The CDR3 sequence is 18 residues long. V was clipped by 4 bases and J by 0 bases; unmatched bases: 11. Germline values: CDR1 SGDLS, CDR2 YYNGEE. The CDR3 DNA is TGTGCCAGCAGCCAGAGAACTCAGGGGGCGGCGAACACCGGGGAGCTGTTTTTT. This sequence encodes CASSQRTQGAANTGELFF. Full variable domain (outside the CDR3, taken from reference TRBV9 and TRBJ2-2): DSGVTQTPKHLITATGQRVTLRCSPRSGDLSVYWYQQSLDQGLQFLIQYYNGEERAKGNILERFSAQQFPDLHSELNLSSLELGDSALYFCASSQRTQGAANTGELFFGEGSRLTVL.

The genes are TRBV5-4 and TRBJ2-1; unclear D gene. V was trimmed by 0 bases and J by 0 bases, leaving 13 bases between them. The CDR3 is made up of 17 amino acids. The germline V gene has CDR1 SGHNT and CDR2 YYREEE (reference sequence). CDR3 coding DNA: TGTGCCAGCAGCTTGGATCCGGAGCCGAGCTCCTACAATGAGCAGTTCTTC. Translating it yields CASSLDPEPSSYNEQFF.

V gene TRBV16 combines with J gene TRBJ2-7, with 8 bases lining up with TRBD1. Per germline, CDR1 KGHSY and CDR2 FQNENV. The length of the CDR3 is 14 residues. Losses at the gene ends were 6 bases for V and 4 bases for J; bases not matched to a gene: 8. The CDR3 spells CASRPGQVRYEQYF. The CDR3 nucleotides are TGTGCCAGCAGACCGGGACAGGTCCGATACGAGCAGTACTTC.

This rearrangement joins TRBV2 to TRBJ1-1; TRBD1 might be the D (5 bases). V dropped 2 bases and J dropped 11 bases, with 12 bases sitting between them. Germline V gene lookup returns CDR1 SNHLY and CDR2 FYNNEI. CDR3 length: 12 amino acids. The CDR3 spells CASSEFPGAAFF. DNA of the CDR3: TGTGCCAGCAGTGAATTTCCTGGGGCCGCTTTCTTT.

The rearrangement joins TRBV7-6 to TRBJ2-2, with a weak D call TRBD2 (5 bases). The CDR3 length is 13 residues. Trimming removed 3 bases at V and 5 bases at J, with 7 bases between. In germline, CDR1 is SGHVS, CDR2 FNYEAQ. Written as DNA, the CDR3 is TGTGCCAGCAGCTTTCCGGGAACCGGGGAGCTGTTTTTT. Translation gives CASSFPGTGELFF. The full variable domain, in which reference TRBV7-6 and TRBJ2-2 provide the parts outside the CDR3, is GAGVSQSPRYKVTKRGQDVALRCDPISGHVSLYWYRQALGQGPEFLTYFNYEAQQDKSGLPNDRFSAERPEGSISTLTIQRTEQRDSAMYRCASSFPGTGELFFGEGSRLTVL.

The CDR3, as DNA: TGTGCCAGCAGCGAGCAGGGTCCCGGGGAGCTGTTTTTT. It encodes CASSEQGPGELFF. V and J are TRBV9 and TRBJ2-2, with D perhaps matching TRBD1 (5 bases). Germline assignment: CDR1 SGDLS and CDR2 YYNGEE. CDR3 length equals 13 residues. Trimming cost V 3 bases and J 6 bases, with 9 bases left between them.

The chain is built from TRBV7-6 and TRBJ2-7; weak D call: TRBD1 (5 bases). Germline CDR1 SGHVS, CDR2 FNYEAQ. This CDR3 contains 13 residues. The germline V and J ends were trimmed by 5 bases and 3 bases, with 11 bases remaining between them. This CDR3 reads CASSVGQVYEQYF. CDR3 bases: TGTGCCAGCAGCGTCGGACAAGTCTACGAGCAGTACTTC.

This clone was seen a single time. The chain has TRBV4-2 and TRBJ1-1, with 9 bases that match TRBD1. This CDR3 has 15 amino acids. With 4 bases clipped from V and 1 base from J, the junction kept 4 bases outside the gene matches. From germline, CDR1 is LGHNA and CDR2 YNFKEQ. As DNA, the CDR3 is TGTGCCAGCAGCCCTCGGGACAGGGAGAACACTGAAGCTTTCTTT. Its translation is CASSPRDRENTEAFF.

CDR3: CASSQAGALTGELFF. CDR3 bases: TGCGCCAGCAGCCAAGCAGGGGCGCTTACCGGGGAGCTGTTTTTT. V and J are TRBV4-1 and TRBJ2-2, with a tentative D call TRBD1 (6 bases). The CDR3 sequence is 15 residues long. Trimming shortened V by 1 base and J by 5 bases, and 11 bases separated the two germline ends. Germline CDR1 and CDR2: MGHRA and YSYEKL.

The chain recombines TRBV21-1 with TRBJ2-4; the D call TRBD2 from the table was never checked on the DNA. TRBV21-1 is reported as a pseudogene. This CDR3 region has 20 residues. In DNA form, the CDR3 reads TGTGCCAAGCTTCCGGTGGCGGGGCATACTAAACGACTAGCCAAAAACATTCAGTACTTC. As protein: CAKLPVAGHTKRLAKNIQYF.

CDR3 bases: TGTGCCAGCAGCTTTACAGCAGGAGATACGCAGTATTTT. Translation: CASSFTAGDTQYF. The rearrangement links TRBV7-3 to TRBJ2-3, with D unresolved. The CDR3 is 13 residues long. The V gene's germline CDR1 is SGHTA and CDR2 FQGTGA. Trimming cost V 3 bases and J 5 bases, with 9 bases left between them.

This chain uses TRBV9 with TRBJ2-1; D call uncertain. Trimming left V 3 bases short and J 4 bases short, with 8 bases between. The CDR3 totals 13 residues. CDR1 and CDR2 from the germline V gene are SGDLS and YYNGEE. The CDR3 DNA follows: TGTGCCAGCAGCGCAACAGATTACAATGAGCAGTTCTTC. This gives the protein CASSATDYNEQFF.

The rearrangement links TRBV4-1 to TRBJ2-7, with 7 bases that match TRBD1. The trim removed 5 bases at V and 5 bases at J, leaving 6 bases unmatched. CDR3 length equals 13 residues. Germline values: CDR1 MGHRA, CDR2 YSYEKL. The CDR3 nucleotides read TGCGCCAGCAGCGAGGGACAGCTCCACGAGCAGTACTTC. This translates into CASSEGQLHEQYF.

This clone was picked up one time. The gene calls are TRBV13 and TRBJ2-3; possibly TRBD2 for D (5 bases). The V end lost 7 bases, the J end lost 0 bases, and 17 bases lay between the germline ends. The CDR3 is made up of 16 amino acids. Germline V gene lookup returns CDR1 PRHDT and CDR2 FYEKMQ (reference sequence). The CDR3 loop reads CASTGPTKKSTDTQYF. CDR3 nucleotides: TGTGCCAGCACCGGCCCGACTAAAAAAAGCACAGATACGCAGTATTTT.

The chain links TRBV13 to TRBJ1-4; tentatively, D is TRBD1 (5 bases). Trimming pared 3 bases from V and 2 bases from J, leaving 10 bases between. The germline CDR1 and CDR2 sequences are PRHDT and FYEKMQ (reference sequence). The CDR3 has 15 amino acids. CDR3 region: CASSFKTATNEKLFF. The CDR3 bases are TGTGCCAGCAGCTTTAAGACAGCCACTAATGAAAAACTGTTTTTT.

The chain uses TRBV11-2 and TRBJ2-7; TRBD2 matches 11 bases. The CDR3 runs to 16 residues. The V gene's germline CDR1 is SGHAT and CDR2 FQNNGV. The V segment lost 1 base and the J segment 7 bases; nucleotides outside the gene matches: 9. The CDR3 here is CASSLGPGLADLEQYF. The DNA for the CDR3 is TGTGCCAGCAGCTTAGGGCCGGGACTAGCGGACCTGGAGCAGTACTTC.

As DNA, the CDR3 is TGTGCCAGCAGCTCAGGGCATAACTATGGCTACACCTTC. Translated, it gives CASSSGHNYGYTF. The V call is TRBV28, the J call TRBJ1-2, with a possible D match to TRBD1 (5 bases). This CDR3 has 13 residues. V was trimmed by 6 bases and J by 1 base, leaving 9 bases between them. CDR1 is MDHEN and CDR2 is SYDVKM in the germline V gene.

The chain links TRBV9 to TRBJ2-7; the match to TRBD2 covers 8 bases. Trimming at V came to 0 bases and at J to 6 bases, leaving 8 bases not matched to a gene. CDR1 is SGDLS, CDR2 YYNGEE, per germline. The CDR3 covers 15 residues. CDR3 protein: CASSVVAGTPSEQYF. The CDR3 DNA sequence: TGTGCCAGCAGCGTAGTAGCGGGAACCCCAAGCGAGCAGTACTTC.

This rearrangement joins TRBV9 to TRBJ2-5, with D perhaps TRBD1 (6 bases). Deletions cut 2 bases from V and 1 base from J, with 9 bases between. In germline, CDR1 is SGDLS, CDR2 YYNGEE. The CDR3 covers 14 residues. The CDR3, as DNA: TGTGCCAGCAGCGTTGGACAGTTCCAAGAGACCCAGTACTTC. This translates into CASSVGQFQETQYF.

V is TRBV7-9 and J is TRBJ1-6, with D hard to call. Germline lookup yields CDR1 SEHNR and CDR2 FQNEAQ (reference sequence). V was clipped by 6 bases and J by 5 bases, with 11 bases between them. This CDR3 is 14 amino acids long. CDR3 residues: CASRSAGDNSPLHF. DNA of the CDR3: TGTGCCAGCAGATCGGCGGGTGATAATTCACCCCTCCACTTT.

This chain uses TRBV28 with TRBJ1-1, with D hard to call. This CDR3 has 14 amino acids. Trimming stripped 3 bases from V and 4 bases from J, with 12 bases between. The V gene's germline CDR1 is MDHEN and CDR2 SYDVKM. This CDR3 is CASSFGSRGTEAFF. CDR3 nucleotide sequence: TGTGCCAGCAGTTTTGGGTCACGAGGCACTGAAGCTTTCTTT. Using reference TRBV28 and TRBJ1-1 for the parts outside the CDR3, the full variable domain is DVKVTQSSRYLVKRTGEKVFLECVQDMDHENMFWYRQDPGLGLRLIYFSYDVKMKEKGDIPEGYSVSREKKERFSLILESASTNQTSMYLCASSFGSRGTEAFFGQGTRLTVV.

The rearrangement joins TRBV18 to TRBJ1-2; 7 bases map to TRBD1. The germline gives CDR1 KGHSH, CDR2 LQKENI. The V and J ends lost 4 bases and 6 bases, in that order; junction bases with no gene match: 2. The CDR3 runs to 12 residues. This CDR3 is CASSRRGHGYTF. As DNA, the CDR3 is TGTGCCAGCTCACGGAGGGGGCATGGCTACACCTTC.

The gene calls are TRBV29-1 and TRBJ1-2; 7 nucleotides match TRBD1. With 6 bases clipped from V and 6 bases from J, the junction kept 7 bases outside the gene matches. CDR1 SQVTM and CDR2 ANQGSEA come from the germline V gene. There are 12 residues in the CDR3. The CDR3 nucleotides are TGCAGCGTATTTGAGGGGGCGGATGGCTACACCTTC. Amino acids: CSVFEGADGYTF.

The chain employs TRBV2 and TRBJ2-1; maybe TRBD2 (5 bases). V was cut by 0 bases and J by 5 bases, with 14 bases left in between. The CDR3 contains 16 residues. The germline V gene has CDR1 SNHLY and CDR2 FYNNEI. DNA of the CDR3: TGTGCCAGCAGTGAAGCGCCGGCTAGCCACGACAATGAGCAGTTCTTC. It translates to CASSEAPASHDNEQFF.

The chain's CDR3 is CASSVGSDGYEQYF. DNA of the CDR3: TGTGCCAGCAGCGTAGGGTCCGACGGGTACGAGCAGTACTTC. The gene calls are TRBV9 and TRBJ2-7; D remains ambiguous. Trimming removed 0 bases from V and 4 bases from J, with 11 bases in between. CDR3 size: 14 residues. The germline V gene encodes CDR1 SGDLS and CDR2 YYNGEE. The full variable domain, with the rest looked up from reference TRBV9 and TRBJ2-7, is DSGVTQTPKHLITATGQRVTLRCSPRSGDLSVYWYQQSLDQGLQFLIQYYNGEERAKGNILERFSAQQFPDLHSELNLSSLELGDSALYFCASSVGSDGYEQYFGPGTRLTVT.

Comments on this clone: Mismatch with germline at one junction end may stem from a read error. This sequence joins TRBV7-7 and TRBJ2-5; 7 positions match TRBD1. The CDR3 length is 15 residues. Germline loops: CDR1 SSHAT, CDR2 FNYEAQ (reference sequence). The CDR3 loop is CASSGLRGLGETQYF. CDR3 sequence (DNA): TGTGCTAGCAGCGGCTTAAGGGGGCTTGGGGAGACCCAGTACTTC.

V gene TRBV25-1 combines with J gene TRBJ2-7, with TRBD1 as a possible D gene (6 bases). The V end was cut by 8 bases, the J end by 2 bases, with 13 bases between. Germline-derived CDR1 and CDR2 are MGHDK and SYGVNS. CDR3 length equals 13 residues. The CDR3: CASRGQSTYEQYF. The CDR3 nucleotides are TGTGCCAGCCGTGGACAGTCAACCTACGAGCAGTACTTC.

The rearrangement links TRBV4-1 to TRBJ2-5, with TRBD1 identical over 8 bases. The V segment lost 3 bases and the J segment 5 bases; nucleotides outside the gene matches: 5. The length of the CDR3 is 14 residues. CDR1 is MGHRA and CDR2 is YSYEKL in the germline V gene. The DNA of the CDR3 is TGCGCCAGCAGCCATGGACAGGGTGGGGAGACCCAGTACTTC. Translation: CASSHGQGGETQYF.

The chain is built from TRBV2 and TRBJ2-7, with D possibly TRBD1 on 7 matching bases. The CDR3 length is 14 residues. CDR1 and CDR2 from the germline V gene are SNHLY and FYNNEI. Between the trimmed V and J ends, which lost 8 bases and 4 bases, there was a span of 18 bases. In DNA, the CDR3 is TGTGCCAGCTCCCACAGGGGACTTAATTACGAGCAGTACTTC. It codes for CASSHRGLNYEQYF.

The V gene is TRBV19, the J gene TRBJ1-1; D gene uncertain. This CDR3 has 14 residues. CDR1 and CDR2 from the germline V gene are LNHDA and SQIVND (reference sequence). Trimming left V 8 bases short and J 1 base short, with 14 bases between. The CDR3 DNA follows: TGTGCCAGTTCGTTTATCCCTTCGAACACTGAAGCTTTCTTT. Translating gives CASSFIPSNTEAFF.

V is TRBV27 and J is TRBJ2-7; TRBD1 agrees at 8 bases. CDR3 size: 15 residues. Germline-derived CDR1 and CDR2 are MNHEY and SMNVEV (reference sequence). J was trimmed by 1 base and V by 2 bases; bases with no gene match: 4. The CDR3 coding sequence is TGTGCCAGCAGTTTAGCAGGGACAGGATCCTACGAGCAGTACTTC. This encodes CASSLAGTGSYEQYF.

The J gene is TRBJ2-7, the V gene TRBV18, with D possibly being TRBD1 (5 bases). Germline V gene data show CDR1 as KGHSH and CDR2 as LQKENI. CDR3 length: 18 amino acids. V was clipped by 8 bases and J by 2 bases, with 28 bases between them. The CDR3 loop reads CASPPSTGILTPTYEQYF. The CDR3 coding sequence is TGTGCCAGCCCCCCCTCTACAGGCATTCTTACTCCTACCTACGAGCAGTACTTC.